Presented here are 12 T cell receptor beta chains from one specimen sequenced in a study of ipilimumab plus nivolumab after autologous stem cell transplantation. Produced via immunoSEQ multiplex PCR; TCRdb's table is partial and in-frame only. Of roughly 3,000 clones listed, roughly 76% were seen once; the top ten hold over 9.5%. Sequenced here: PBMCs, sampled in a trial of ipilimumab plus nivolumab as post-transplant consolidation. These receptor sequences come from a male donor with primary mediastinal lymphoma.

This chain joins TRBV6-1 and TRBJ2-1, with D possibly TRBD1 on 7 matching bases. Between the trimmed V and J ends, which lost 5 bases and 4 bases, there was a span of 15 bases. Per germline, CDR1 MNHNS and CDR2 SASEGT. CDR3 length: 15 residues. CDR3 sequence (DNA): TGTGCCAGCAGTACCCGACAGGGAGGTTACAATGAGCAGTTCTTC. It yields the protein CASSTRQGGYNEQFF.

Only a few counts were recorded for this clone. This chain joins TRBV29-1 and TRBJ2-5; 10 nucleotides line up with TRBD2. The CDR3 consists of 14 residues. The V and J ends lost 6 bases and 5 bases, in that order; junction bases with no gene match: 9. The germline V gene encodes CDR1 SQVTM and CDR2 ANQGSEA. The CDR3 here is CSVRAAGGRETQYF. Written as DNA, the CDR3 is TGCAGCGTCCGGGCAGCGGGAGGGAGGGAGACCCAGTACTTC.

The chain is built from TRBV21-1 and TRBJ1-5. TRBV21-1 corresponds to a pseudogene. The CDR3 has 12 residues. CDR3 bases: TGTGCCAGGGGGAGGGGCAATCAGCCCCAGCATTTT. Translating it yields CARGRGNQPQHF.

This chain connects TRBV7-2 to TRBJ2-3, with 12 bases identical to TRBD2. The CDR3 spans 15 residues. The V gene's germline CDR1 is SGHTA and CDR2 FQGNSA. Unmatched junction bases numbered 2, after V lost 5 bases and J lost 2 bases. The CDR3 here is CASSRTSGITDTQYF. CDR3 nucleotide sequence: TGTGCCAGCAGCCGGACTAGCGGGATCACAGATACGCAGTATTTT.

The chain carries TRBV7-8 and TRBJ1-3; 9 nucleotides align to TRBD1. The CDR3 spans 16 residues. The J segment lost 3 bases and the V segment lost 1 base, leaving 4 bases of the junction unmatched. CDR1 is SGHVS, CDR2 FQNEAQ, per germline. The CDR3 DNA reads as TGTGCCAGCAGCTTAGTACTGGGACAGGGTGGAAACACCATATATTTT. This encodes CASSLVLGQGGNTIYF.

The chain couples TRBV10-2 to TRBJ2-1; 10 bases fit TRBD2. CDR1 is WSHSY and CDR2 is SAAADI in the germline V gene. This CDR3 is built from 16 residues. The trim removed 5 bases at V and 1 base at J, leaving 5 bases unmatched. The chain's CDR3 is CASSSSGGHSYNEQFF. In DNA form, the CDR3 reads TGCGCCAGCAGTTCTAGCGGGGGACATTCCTACAATGAGCAGTTCTTC.

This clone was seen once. The CDR3 nucleotides are TGTGCCAGCAGTTTGAGCTCTGGAAACACCATATATTTT. Translating it yields CASSLSSGNTIYF. This chain links TRBV27 with TRBJ1-3; D uncertain. V dropped 3 bases and J dropped 0 bases, with 3 bases sitting between them. Germline V gives CDR1 MNHEY, CDR2 SMNVEV (reference sequence). The CDR3 has 13 amino acids.

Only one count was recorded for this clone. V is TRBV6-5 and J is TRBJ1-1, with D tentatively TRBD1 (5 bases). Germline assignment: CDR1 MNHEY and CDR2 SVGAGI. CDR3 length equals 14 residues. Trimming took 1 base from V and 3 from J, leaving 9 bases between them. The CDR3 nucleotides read TGTGCCAGCAGTTACTGGGGGGAGGACACTGAAGCTTTCTTT. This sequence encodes CASSYWGEDTEAFF.

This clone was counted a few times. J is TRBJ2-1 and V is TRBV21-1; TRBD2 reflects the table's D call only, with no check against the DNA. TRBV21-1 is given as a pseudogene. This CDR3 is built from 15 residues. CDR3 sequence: CASSKEGGSTDEQFF. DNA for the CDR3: TGTGCCAGCAGCAAAGAGGGCGGGAGTACGGATGAGCAGTTCTTC.

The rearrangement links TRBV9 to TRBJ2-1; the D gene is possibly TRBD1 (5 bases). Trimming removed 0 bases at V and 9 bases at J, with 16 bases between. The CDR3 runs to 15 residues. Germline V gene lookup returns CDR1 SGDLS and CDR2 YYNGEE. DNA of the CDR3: TGTGCCAGCAGCGTAGTCGGATCAGGGTTAAGTGAGCAGTTCTTC. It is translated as CASSVVGSGLSEQFF.

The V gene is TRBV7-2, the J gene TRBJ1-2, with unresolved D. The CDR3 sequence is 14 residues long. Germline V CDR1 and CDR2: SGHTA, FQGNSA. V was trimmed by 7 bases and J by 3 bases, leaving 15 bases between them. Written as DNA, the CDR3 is TGTGCCAGCACCCTTACGGGGTTCGACTATGGCTACACCTTC. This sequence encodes CASTLTGFDYGYTF.

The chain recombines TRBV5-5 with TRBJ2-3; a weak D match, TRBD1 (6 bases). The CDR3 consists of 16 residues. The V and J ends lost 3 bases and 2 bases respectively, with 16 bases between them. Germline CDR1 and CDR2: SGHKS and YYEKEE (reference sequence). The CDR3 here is CASSSIRGADTDTQYF. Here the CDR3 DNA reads TGTGCCAGCAGCTCCATCAGGGGAGCGGACACAGATACGCAGTATTTT.